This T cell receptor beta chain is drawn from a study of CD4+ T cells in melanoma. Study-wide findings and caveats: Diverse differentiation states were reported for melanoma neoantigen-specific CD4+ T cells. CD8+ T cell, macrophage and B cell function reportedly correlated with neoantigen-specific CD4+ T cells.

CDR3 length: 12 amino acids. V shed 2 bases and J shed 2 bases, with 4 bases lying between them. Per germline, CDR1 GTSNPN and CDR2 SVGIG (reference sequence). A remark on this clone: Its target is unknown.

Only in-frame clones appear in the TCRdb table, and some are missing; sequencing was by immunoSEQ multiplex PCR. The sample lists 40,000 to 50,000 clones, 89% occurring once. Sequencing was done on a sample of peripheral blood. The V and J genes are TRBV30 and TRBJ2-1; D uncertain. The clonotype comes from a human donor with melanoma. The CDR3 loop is CAWSTTYNEQFF. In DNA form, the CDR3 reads TGTGCCTGGAGTACAACCTACAATGAGCAGTTCTTC. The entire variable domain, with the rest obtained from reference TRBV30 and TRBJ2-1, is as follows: SQTIHQWPATLVQPVGSPLSLECTVEGTSNPNLYWYRQAAGRGLQLLFYSVGIGQISSEVPQNLSASRPQDRQFILSSKKLLLSDSGFYLCAWSTTYNEQFFGPGTRLTVL.